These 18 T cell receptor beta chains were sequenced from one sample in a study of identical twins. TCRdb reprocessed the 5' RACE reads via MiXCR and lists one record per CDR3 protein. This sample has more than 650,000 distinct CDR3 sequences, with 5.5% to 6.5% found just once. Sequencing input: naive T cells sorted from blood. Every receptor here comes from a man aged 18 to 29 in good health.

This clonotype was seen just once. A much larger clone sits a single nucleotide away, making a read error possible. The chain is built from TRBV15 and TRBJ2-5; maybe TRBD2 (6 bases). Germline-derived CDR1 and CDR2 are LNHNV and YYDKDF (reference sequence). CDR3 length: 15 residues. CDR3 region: CATSRARELQETLYF. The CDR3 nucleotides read TGTGCCACCAGCAGAGCTCGGGAGCTCCAAGAGACCCTGTACTTC.

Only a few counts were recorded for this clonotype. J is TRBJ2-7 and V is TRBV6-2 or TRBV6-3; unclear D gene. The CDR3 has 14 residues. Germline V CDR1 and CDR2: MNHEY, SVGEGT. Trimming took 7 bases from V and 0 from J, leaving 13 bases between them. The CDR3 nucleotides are TGTGCCAGCAAGATGGGCCGGAGCTCCTACGAGCAGTACTTC. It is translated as CASKMGRSSYEQYF.

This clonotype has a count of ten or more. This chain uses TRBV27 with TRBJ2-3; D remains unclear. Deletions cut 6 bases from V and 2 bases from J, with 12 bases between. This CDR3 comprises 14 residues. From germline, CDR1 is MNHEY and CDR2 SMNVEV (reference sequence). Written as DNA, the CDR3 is TGTGCCAGCAGACAACTCGGATCCACAGATACGCAGTATTTT. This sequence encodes CASRQLGSTDTQYF.

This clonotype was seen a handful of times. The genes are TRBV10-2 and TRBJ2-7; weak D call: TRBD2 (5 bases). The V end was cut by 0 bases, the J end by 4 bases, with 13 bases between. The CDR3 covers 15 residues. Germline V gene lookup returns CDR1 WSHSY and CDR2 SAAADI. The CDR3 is CASSESQDFYYEQYV. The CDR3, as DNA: TGCGCCAGCAGTGAGTCTCAGGACTTCTATTACGAGCAGTACGTC.

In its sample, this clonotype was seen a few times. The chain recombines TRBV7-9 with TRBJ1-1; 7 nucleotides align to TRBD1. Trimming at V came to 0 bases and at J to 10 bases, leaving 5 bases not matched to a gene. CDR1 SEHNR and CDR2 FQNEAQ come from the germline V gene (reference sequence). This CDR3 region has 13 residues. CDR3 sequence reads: CASSLAGPGGAFF. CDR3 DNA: TGTGCCAGCAGCTTAGCCGGACCAGGGGGAGCTTTCTTT.

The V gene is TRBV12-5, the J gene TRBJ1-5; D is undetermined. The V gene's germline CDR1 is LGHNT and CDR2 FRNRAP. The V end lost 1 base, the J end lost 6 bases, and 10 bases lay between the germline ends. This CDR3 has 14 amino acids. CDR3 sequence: CASGLEGWAQPQHF. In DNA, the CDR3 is TGTGCTAGTGGTTTGGAGGGTTGGGCTCAGCCCCAGCATTTT.

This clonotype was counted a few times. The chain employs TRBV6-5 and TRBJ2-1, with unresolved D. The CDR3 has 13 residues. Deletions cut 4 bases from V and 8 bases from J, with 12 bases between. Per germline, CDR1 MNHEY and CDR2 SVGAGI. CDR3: CASSFLGTDEQFF. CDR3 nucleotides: TGTGCCAGCAGTTTTCTGGGTACCGATGAGCAGTTCTTC.

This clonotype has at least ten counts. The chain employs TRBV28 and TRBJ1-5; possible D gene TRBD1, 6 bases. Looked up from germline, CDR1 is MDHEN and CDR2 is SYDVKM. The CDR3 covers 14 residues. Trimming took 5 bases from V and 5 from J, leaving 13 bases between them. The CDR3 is CASSLTGTHQPQHF. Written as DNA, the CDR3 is TGTGCCAGCAGTCTCACAGGGACTCATCAGCCCCAGCATTTT.

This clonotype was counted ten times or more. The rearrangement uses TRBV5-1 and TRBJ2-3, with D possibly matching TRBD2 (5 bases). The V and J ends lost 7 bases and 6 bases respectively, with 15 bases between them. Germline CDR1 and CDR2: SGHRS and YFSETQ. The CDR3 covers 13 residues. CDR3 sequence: CASAPSEVDTQYF. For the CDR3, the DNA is TGCGCCAGCGCCCCCTCGGAGGTGGATACGCAGTATTTT.

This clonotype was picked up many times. CDR3 sequence reads: CASSSGLADSYEQYF. CDR3 sequence (DNA): TGTGCCAGCAGCTCCGGACTAGCGGACTCCTACGAGCAGTACTTC. The V and J genes are TRBV7-6 and TRBJ2-7; TRBD2 matches 10 bases. CDR1 is SGHVS and CDR2 is FNYEAQ in the germline V gene. With V trimmed by 4 bases and J by 0 bases, 3 bases remained unmatched. This CDR3 has 15 residues.

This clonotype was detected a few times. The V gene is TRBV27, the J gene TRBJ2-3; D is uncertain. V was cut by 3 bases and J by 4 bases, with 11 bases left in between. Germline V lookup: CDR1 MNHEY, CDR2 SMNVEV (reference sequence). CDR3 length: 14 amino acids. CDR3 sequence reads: CASSFLGASDTQYF. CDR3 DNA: TGTGCCAGCAGTTTCTTAGGAGCTTCAGATACGCAGTATTTT.

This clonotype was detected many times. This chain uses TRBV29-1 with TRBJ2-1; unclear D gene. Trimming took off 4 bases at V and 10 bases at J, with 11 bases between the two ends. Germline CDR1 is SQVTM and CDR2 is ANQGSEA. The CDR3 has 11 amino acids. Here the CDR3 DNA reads TGCAGCGTTGTTCGCATTTTCGAGCAGTTCTTC. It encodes CSVVRIFEQFF.

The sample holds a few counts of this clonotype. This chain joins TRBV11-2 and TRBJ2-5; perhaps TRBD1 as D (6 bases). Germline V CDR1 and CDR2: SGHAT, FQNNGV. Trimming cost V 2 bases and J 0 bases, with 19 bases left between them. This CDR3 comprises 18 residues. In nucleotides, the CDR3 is TGTGCCAGCAGCTTACGATTTCGTATGGGGACAAACCAAGAGACCCAGTACTTC. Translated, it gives CASSLRFRMGTNQETQYF.

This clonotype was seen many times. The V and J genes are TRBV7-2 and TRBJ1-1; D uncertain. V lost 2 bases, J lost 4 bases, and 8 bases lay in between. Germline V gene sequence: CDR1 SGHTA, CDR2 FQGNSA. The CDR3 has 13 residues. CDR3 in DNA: TGTGCCAGCAGCTTACTGGGTCCCACTGAAGCTTTCTTT. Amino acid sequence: CASSLLGPTEAFF.

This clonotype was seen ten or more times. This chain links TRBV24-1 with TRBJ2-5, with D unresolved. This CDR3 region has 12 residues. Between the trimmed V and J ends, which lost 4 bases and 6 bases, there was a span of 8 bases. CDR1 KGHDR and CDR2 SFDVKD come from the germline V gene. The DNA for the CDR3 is TGTGCCACCAGTGACCCGCTCCAGACCCAGTACTTC. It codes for CATSDPLQTQYF.

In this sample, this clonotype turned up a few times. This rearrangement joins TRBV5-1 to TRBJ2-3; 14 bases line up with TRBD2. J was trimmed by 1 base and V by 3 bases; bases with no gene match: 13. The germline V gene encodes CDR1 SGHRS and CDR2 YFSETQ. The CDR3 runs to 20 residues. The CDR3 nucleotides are TGCGCCAGCAGCTCCGGCCCGGGACTAGCGGGAGATTGGGGCACAGATACGCAGTATTTT. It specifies CASSSGPGLAGDWGTDTQYF.

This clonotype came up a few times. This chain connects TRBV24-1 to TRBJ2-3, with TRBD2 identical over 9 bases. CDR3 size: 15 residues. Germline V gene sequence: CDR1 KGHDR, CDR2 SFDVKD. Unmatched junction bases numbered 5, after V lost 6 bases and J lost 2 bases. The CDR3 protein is CATSTTSGTTDTQYF. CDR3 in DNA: TGTGCCACCAGTACGACTAGCGGCACCACAGATACGCAGTATTTT.

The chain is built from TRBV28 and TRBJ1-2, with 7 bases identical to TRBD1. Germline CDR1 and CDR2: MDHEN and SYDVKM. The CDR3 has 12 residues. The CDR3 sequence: CASQGGRDGYTF. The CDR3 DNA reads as TGTGCTTCTCAGGGGGGGAGGGATGGCTACACCTTC.